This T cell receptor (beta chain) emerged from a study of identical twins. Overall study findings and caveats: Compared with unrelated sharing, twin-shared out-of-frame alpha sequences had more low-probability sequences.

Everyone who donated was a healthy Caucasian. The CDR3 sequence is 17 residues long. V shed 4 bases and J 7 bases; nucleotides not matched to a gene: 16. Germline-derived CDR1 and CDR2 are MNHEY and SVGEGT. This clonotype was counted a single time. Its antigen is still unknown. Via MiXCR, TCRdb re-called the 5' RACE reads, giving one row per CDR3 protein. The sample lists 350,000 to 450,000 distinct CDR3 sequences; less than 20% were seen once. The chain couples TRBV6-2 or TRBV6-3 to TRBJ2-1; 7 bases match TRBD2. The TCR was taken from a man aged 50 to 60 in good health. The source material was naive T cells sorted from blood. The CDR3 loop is CASSWGTGTTLLNEQFF. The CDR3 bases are TGTGCCAGCAGTTGGGGGACCGGGACTACCCTTTTGAATGAGCAGTTCTTC.